These 7 T cell receptor beta chains came from one sample sequenced in a study of cytomegalovirus exposure and HLA in healthy donors. The primer mix had 60 Vbeta and 13 Jbeta primers. Here immunoSEQ multiplex PCR was the method, and the copy in TCRdb shows in-frame clones only, minus some. The data contain about 150,000 clones, 80% of them seen just once; the ten biggest clones take up over 10%. Sequencing was performed on PBMCs. Receptors originate from a man aged 25-45 years in good health and CMV-seropositive.

This clone was seen more than once but under ten times. The rearrangement links TRBV5-1 to TRBJ2-3; 8 bases line up with TRBD2. CDR1 is SGHRS, CDR2 YFSETQ, per germline. This CDR3 contains 15 residues. V gave up 4 bases and J gave up 5 bases; unmatched junction bases: 9. CDR3 nucleotides: TGCGCCAGCAGCCTAACCGGGACTAGGGTAGATACGCAGTATTTT. This encodes CASSLTGTRVDTQYF.

The rearrangement links TRBV5-4 to TRBJ2-7; D is unclear. Germline values: CDR1 SGHNT, CDR2 YYREEE (reference sequence). Trimming removed 0 bases at V and 3 bases at J, with 10 bases between. The CDR3 loop spans 14 amino acids. The CDR3 DNA reads as TGTGCCAGCAGCTTGGTCCCTATCAACTACGAGCAGTACTTC. It is translated as CASSLVPINYEQYF.

The chain combines TRBV29-1 with TRBJ2-7, with D tentatively TRBD2 (6 bases). Germline V CDR1 and CDR2: SQVTM, ANQGSEA. The CDR3 has 12 amino acids. V gave up 5 bases and J gave up 3 bases, with 11 bases separating them. The CDR3 region is CSVSSGVYEQYF. The CDR3 DNA reads as TGCAGCGTTTCCTCGGGGGTCTACGAGCAGTACTTC.

The V and J genes are TRBV2 and TRBJ1-5, with D perhaps TRBD1 (6 bases). V was clipped by 0 bases and J by 2 bases, with 11 bases between them. CDR1 and CDR2 (germline): SNHLY, FYNNEI. The CDR3 contains 16 residues. CDR3: CASSEASGGGNQPQHF. CDR3 DNA sequence: TGTGCCAGCAGTGAAGCTTCGGGGGGCGGCAATCAGCCCCAGCATTTT.

There are a few counts of this clone. This rearrangement joins TRBV6-6 to TRBJ2-7; 8 bases map to TRBD1. The length of the CDR3 is 13 residues. Germline CDR1 reads MNHNY; CDR2 reads SVGAGI (reference sequence). V lost 9 bases to trimming and J lost 4 bases; unmatched junction nucleotides: 8. The CDR3 spells CASRRTGLYEQYF. The CDR3 region has the DNA TGTGCCAGTCGTCGGACAGGGCTATACGAGCAGTACTTC.

Only a few counts were recorded for this clone. V is TRBV7-2 and J is TRBJ1-5; D gene ambiguous. CDR1 is SGHTA, CDR2 FQGNSA, per germline. Trimming cost V 2 bases and J 12 bases, with 14 bases left between them. This CDR3 region has 13 residues. The CDR3 loop is CASSLTPGRSQHF. In DNA, the CDR3 is TGTGCCAGCAGCTTAACCCCTGGTAGGAGCCAGCATTTT.

CDR3 nucleotide sequence: TGTGCCAGCAGTGATTTTCTTAGGGCTAGCGGGAGGTCCATGCAGTATTTT. It yields the protein CASSDFLRASGRSMQYF. The rearrangement joins TRBV6-1 to TRBJ2-3; TRBD2 matches 11 bases. Germline V lookup: CDR1 MNHNS, CDR2 SASEGT. CDR3 length: 17 amino acids. V was pared by 3 bases and J by 11 bases, with 16 bases of the junction left unmatched.